This TCR beta chain originates from a study of T cell responses to AZD1222 COVID-19 vaccine. Findings and caveats of the study: None of the repertoires were sampled until the peak T cell response had passed.

About this clone itself: The antigen remains undetermined.

The protocol was immunoSEQ multiplex PCR, while the TCRdb copy is restricted to in-frame clones and leaves out a portion. The sample contains roughly 150,000 clones, more than 90% of which appear only once. V shed 6 bases and J shed 5 bases, with 16 bases lying between them. The CDR3 spans 14 residues. Looked up from germline, CDR1 is SEHNR and CDR2 is FQNEAQ (reference sequence). The chain recombines TRBV7-9 with TRBJ1-2; a possible D gene is TRBD1 (5 bases). The sequenced sample was peripheral blood, obtained on day 0 of AZD1222 vaccination. This TCR was sampled from an adult in good health. DNA of the CDR3: TGTGCCAGCAGTCTCGACAGAGAATCATATGGCTACACCTTC. It yields the protein CASSLDRESYGYTF. The full variable domain, in which reference TRBV7-9 and TRBJ1-2 provide the parts outside the CDR3, is DTGVSQNPRHKITKRGQNVTFRCDPISEHNRLYWYRQTLGQGPEFLTYFQNEAQLEKSRLLSDRFSAERPKGSFSTLEIQRTEQGDSAMYLCASSLDRESYGYTFGSGTRLTVV.